The present T cell receptor beta chain was sequenced within a study of blood T cell repertoires in COVID-19. Study context: COVID-19 samples from acute and convalescent phases originated in the United States, Italy and Spain. T cells, B-cell-depleted T cells, or PBMCs provided the cDNA or gDNA that served as material.

Authors' methods: How many nucleated cells were present was estimated from reference gene primer amplification. Generated by immunoSEQ multiplex PCR, the TCRdb table keeps only in-frame clones and is missing some. That table gives V, J and clone size, and the DNA gave D and trimming. The profile shows about 140,000 clones, 60% to 85% of them singletons. CDR1 is MNHEY, CDR2 SVGAGI, per germline. Trimming took off 2 bases at V and 1 base at J, with 5 bases between the two ends. The CDR3 covers 13 residues. This sequence was found in a woman at least 80 years old with active or convalescent COVID-19. Sequencing was performed on peripheral blood. The chain combines TRBV6-5 with TRBJ1-1; D unresolved. Written as DNA, the CDR3 is TGTGCCAGCAGTTACGAGAGGAACACTGAAGCTTTCTTT. This gives the protein CASSYERNTEAFF.